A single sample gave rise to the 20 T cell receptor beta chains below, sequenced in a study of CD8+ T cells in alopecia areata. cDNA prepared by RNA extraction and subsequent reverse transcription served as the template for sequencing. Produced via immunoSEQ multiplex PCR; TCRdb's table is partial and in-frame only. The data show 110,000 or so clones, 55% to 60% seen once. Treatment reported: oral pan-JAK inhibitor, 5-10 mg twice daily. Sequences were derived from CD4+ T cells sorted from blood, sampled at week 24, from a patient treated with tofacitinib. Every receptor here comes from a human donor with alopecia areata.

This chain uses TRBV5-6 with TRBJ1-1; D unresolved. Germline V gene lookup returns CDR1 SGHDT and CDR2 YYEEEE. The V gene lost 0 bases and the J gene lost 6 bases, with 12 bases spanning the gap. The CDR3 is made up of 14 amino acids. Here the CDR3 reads CASSLATIPPEAFF. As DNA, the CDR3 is TGTGCCAGCAGCTTGGCTACCATACCGCCTGAAGCTTTCTTT.

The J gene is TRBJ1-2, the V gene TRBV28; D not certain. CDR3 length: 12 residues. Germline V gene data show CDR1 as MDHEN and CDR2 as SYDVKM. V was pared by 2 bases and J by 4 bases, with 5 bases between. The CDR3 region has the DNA TGTGCCAGCAGTTTAGCCGCCTATGGCTACACCTTC. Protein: CASSLAAYGYTF.

CDR3 residues: CASSGLRDGLSEAFF. CDR3 nucleotides: TGTGCCAGCAGTGGCCTCCGGGACGGGCTTTCTGAAGCTTTCTTT. This chain links TRBV6-5 with TRBJ1-1, with TRBD1 as a possible D gene (5 bases). The CDR3 sequence is 15 residues long. Trimming removed 5 bases from V and 6 bases from J, with 19 bases in between. The V gene's germline CDR1 is MNHEY and CDR2 SVGAGI.

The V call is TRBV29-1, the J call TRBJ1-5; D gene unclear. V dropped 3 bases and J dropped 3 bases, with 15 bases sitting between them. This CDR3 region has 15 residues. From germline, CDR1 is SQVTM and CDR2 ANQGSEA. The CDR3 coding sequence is TGCAGCGTTGAGGAAAGAGGACGGTACAATCAGCCCCAGCATTTT. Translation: CSVEERGRYNQPQHF.

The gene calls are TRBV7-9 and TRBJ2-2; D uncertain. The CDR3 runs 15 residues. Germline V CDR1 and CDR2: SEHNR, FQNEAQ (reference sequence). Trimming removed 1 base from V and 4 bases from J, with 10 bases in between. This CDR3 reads CASSLGGSPTGELFF. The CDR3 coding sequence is TGTGCCAGCAGCTTAGGAGGCAGCCCCACCGGGGAGCTGTTTTTT. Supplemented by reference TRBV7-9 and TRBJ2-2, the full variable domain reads DTGVSQNPRHKITKRGQNVTFRCDPISEHNRLYWYRQTLGQGPEFLTYFQNEAQLEKSRLLSDRFSAERPKGSFSTLEIQRTEQGDSAMYLCASSLGGSPTGELFFGEGSRLTVL.

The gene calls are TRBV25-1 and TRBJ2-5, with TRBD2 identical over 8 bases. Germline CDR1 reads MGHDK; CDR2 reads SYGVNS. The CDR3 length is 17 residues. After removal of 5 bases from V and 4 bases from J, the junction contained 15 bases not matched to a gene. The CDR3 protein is CASSSLPAGGRGETQYF. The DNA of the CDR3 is TGTGCCAGCAGTTCCCTCCCGGCGGGGGGCCGGGGAGAGACCCAGTACTTC.

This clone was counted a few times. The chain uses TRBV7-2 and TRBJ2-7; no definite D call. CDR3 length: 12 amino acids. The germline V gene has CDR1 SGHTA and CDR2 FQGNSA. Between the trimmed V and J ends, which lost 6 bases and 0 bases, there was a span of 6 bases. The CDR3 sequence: CASSSNSYEQYF. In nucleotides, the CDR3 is TGTGCCAGCAGTTCAAACTCCTACGAGCAGTACTTC.

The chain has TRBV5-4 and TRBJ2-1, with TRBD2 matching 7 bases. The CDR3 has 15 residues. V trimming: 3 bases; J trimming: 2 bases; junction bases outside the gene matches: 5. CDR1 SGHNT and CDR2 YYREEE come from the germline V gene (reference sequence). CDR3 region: CASSSGLSTYNEQFF. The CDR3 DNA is TGTGCCAGCAGCTCGGGACTATCCACCTACAATGAGCAGTTCTTC.

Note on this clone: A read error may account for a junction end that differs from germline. CDR3 bases: TGTGCTAGCAGCCGTTCCCCCGGGGCTGGAAACACCATATATTTT. Its protein is CASSRSPGAGNTIYF. This chain uses TRBV7-7 with TRBJ1-3; no clear D gene. The length of the CDR3 is 15 residues. The germline V gene encodes CDR1 SSHAT and CDR2 FNYEAQ (reference sequence).

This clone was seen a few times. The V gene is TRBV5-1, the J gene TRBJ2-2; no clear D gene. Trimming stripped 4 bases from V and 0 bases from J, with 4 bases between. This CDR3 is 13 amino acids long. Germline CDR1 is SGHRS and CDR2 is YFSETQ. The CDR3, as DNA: TGCGCCAGCAGCCCCGCGAACACCGGGGAGCTGTTTTTT. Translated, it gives CASSPANTGELFF.

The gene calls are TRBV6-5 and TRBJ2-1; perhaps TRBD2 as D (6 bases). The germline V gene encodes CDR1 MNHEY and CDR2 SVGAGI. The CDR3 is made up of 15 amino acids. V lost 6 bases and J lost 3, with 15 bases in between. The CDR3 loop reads CASSSLGGLYNEQFF. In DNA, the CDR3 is TGTGCCAGCAGCTCTCTGGGGGGACTCTACAATGAGCAGTTCTTC.

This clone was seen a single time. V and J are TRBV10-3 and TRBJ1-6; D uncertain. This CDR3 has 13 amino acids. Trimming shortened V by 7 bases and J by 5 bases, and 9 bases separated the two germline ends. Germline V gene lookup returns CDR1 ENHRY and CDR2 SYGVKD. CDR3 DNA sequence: TGTGCCATCAAGGGCTCGGATAATTCACCCCTCCACTTT. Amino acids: CAIKGSDNSPLHF.

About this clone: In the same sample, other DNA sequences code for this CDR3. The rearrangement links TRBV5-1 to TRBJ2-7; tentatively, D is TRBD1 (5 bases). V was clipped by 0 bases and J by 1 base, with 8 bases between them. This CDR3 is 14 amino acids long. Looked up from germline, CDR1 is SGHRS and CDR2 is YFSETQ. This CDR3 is CASSLEGLSYEQYF. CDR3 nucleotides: TGCGCCAGCAGCTTGGAGGGGCTTTCCTACGAGCAGTACTTC.

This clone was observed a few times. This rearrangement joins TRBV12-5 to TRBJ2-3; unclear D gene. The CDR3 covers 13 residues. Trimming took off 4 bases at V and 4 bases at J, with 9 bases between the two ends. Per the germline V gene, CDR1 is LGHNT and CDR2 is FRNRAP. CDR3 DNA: TGTGCTAGTGGTTCGTCGGGTCCAGATACGCAGTATTTT. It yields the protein CASGSSGPDTQYF.

The CDR3 coding sequence is TGTGCCAGCAGCCACTGGGGGAGGGGTCGCACAGATACGCAGTATTTT. Translated: CASSHWGRGRTDTQYF. The rearrangement uses TRBV7-9 and TRBJ2-3; 7 nucleotides line up with TRBD2. CDR1 SEHNR and CDR2 FQNEAQ come from the germline V gene (reference sequence). The CDR3 has 16 residues. J was trimmed by 1 base and V by 5 bases; bases with no gene match: 9. Using reference TRBV7-9 and TRBJ2-3 for the parts outside the CDR3, the full variable domain is DTGVSQNPRHKITKRGQNVTFRCDPISEHNRLYWYRQTLGQGPEFLTYFQNEAQLEKSRLLSDRFSAERPKGSFSTLEIQRTEQGDSAMYLCASSHWGRGRTDTQYFGPGTRLTVL.

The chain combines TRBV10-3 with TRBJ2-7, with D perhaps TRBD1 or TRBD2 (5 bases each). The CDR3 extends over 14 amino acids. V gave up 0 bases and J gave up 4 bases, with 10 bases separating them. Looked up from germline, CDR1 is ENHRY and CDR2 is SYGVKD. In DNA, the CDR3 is TGTGCCATCAGTGAGTCGGGGACGATATACGAGCAGTACTTC. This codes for CAISESGTIYEQYF.

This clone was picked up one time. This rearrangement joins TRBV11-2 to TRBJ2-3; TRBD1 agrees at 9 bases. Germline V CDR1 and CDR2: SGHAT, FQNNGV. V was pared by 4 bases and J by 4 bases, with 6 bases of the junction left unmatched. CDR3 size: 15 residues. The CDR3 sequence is CASSSYRGRADTQYF. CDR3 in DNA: TGTGCCAGCAGCTCCTACAGGGGGCGCGCAGATACGCAGTATTTT.

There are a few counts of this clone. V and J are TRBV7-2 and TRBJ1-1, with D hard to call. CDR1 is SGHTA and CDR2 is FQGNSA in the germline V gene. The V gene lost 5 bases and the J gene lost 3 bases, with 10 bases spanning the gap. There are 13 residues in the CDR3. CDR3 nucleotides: TGTGCCAGCAGCCTAACATTATACACTGAAGCTTTCTTT. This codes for CASSLTLYTEAFF.

The CDR3 sequence is CAISSLQDVYGYTF. The CDR3 DNA follows: TGTGCCATCAGTTCCTTACAGGACGTCTATGGCTACACCTTC. J is TRBJ1-2 and V is TRBV10-3; weak D call: TRBD1 (5 bases). There are 14 residues in the CDR3. The V gene's germline CDR1 is ENHRY and CDR2 SYGVKD. Trimming shortened V by 5 bases and J by 4 bases, and 14 bases separated the two germline ends.

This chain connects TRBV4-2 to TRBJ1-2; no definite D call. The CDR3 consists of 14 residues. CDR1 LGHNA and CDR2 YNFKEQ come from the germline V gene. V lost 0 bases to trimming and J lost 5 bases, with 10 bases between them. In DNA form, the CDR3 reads TGTGCCAGCAGCCAAGATTCGTGGATGTATGGCTACACCTTC. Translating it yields CASSQDSWMYGYTF.